The rows below give T cell receptor beta chains drawn from one sample of a study of control samples from healthy donors and cancer patients. Only in-frame clones appear in the TCRdb table, and some are missing; sequencing was by immunoSEQ multiplex PCR. The sample includes about 220,000 clones, over 90% of them seen just once. The sample comprised blood. Every receptor here comes from a man aged 50 to 60 in good health. Each CDR3 is given with its conserved first and last residue. The order of the fields is J gene, V gene, CDR3 length, D gene, clone size, CDR3 DNA, CDR3 protein. A D gene is named only where the DNA matches it firmly. Not every row has a clone size; where given, it reads once, few, many or a size class.

j_gene: TRBJ2-1; v_gene: TRBV11-3; len: 17; d_gene: TRBD2; abundance: .; CDR3nt: TGTGCCAGCAGCCCAGGGACTAGCGGGGGGTTGGGCAATGAGCAGTTCTTC; CDR3aa: CASSPGTSGGLGNEQFF
j_gene: TRBJ1-1; v_gene: TRBV5-5; len: 14; d_gene: .; abundance: .; CDR3nt: TGTGCCAGCAGCCTCTCGGGGTTTGACACTGAAGCTTTCTTT; CDR3aa: CASSLSGFDTEAFF
j_gene: TRBJ2-1; v_gene: TRBV19; len: 17; d_gene: TRBD2; abundance: .; CDR3nt: TGTGCCAGTAGTATATCAACTCCTGGGGGGGAGGACGATGAGCAGTTCTTC; CDR3aa: CASSISTPGGEDDEQFF
j_gene: TRBJ1-3; v_gene: TRBV7-9; len: 17; d_gene: .; abundance: few; CDR3nt: TGTGCCAGCAGCTTAAGGCAGGGACGGGGACCTGGAAACACCATATATTTT; CDR3aa: CASSLRQGRGPGNTIYF
j_gene: TRBJ2-5; v_gene: TRBV6-6; len: 14; d_gene: .; abundance: .; CDR3nt: TGTGCCAGCAGTTACTCGAATAACCAAGAGACCCAGTACTTC; CDR3aa: CASSYSNNQETQYF
j_gene: TRBJ1-4; v_gene: TRBV7-8; len: 14; d_gene: .; abundance: .; CDR3nt: TGTGCCAGCAGCTTACTAGGGGCGAGTGAAAAACTGTTTTTT; CDR3aa: CASSLLGASEKLFF
j_gene: TRBJ2-5; v_gene: TRBV6-2/TRBV6-3; len: 15; d_gene: .; abundance: .; CDR3nt: TGTGCCAGCAGTTACCCGTCGGGGAGGGGGGAGACCCAGTACTTC; CDR3aa: CASSYPSGRGETQYF
j_gene: TRBJ1-4; v_gene: TRBV28; len: 15; d_gene: .; abundance: .; CDR3nt: TGTGCCAGCAGTTTCCAGGACGGCTCGAATGAAAAACTGTTTTTT; CDR3aa: CASSFQDGSNEKLFF
j_gene: TRBJ1-2; v_gene: TRBV5-1; len: 13; d_gene: .; abundance: .; CDR3nt: TGCGCCAGCAGCTATGGACATACCGATGGCTACACCTTC; CDR3aa: CASSYGHTDGYTF
j_gene: TRBJ2-7; v_gene: TRBV7-2; len: 12; d_gene: .; abundance: .; CDR3nt: TGTGCCAGCAGCTCGGAAGCCTACGAGCAGTACTTC; CDR3aa: CASSSEAYEQYF
j_gene: TRBJ2-5; v_gene: TRBV3-1/TRBV3-2; len: 15; d_gene: TRBD1; abundance: .; CDR3nt: TGTGCCAGCAGCCAATTCCGGGACAGAGCAGTGACCCAGTACTTC; CDR3aa: CASSQFRDRAVTQYF
j_gene: TRBJ2-5; v_gene: TRBV5-6; len: 17; d_gene: .; abundance: once; CDR3nt: TGTGCCAGCAGTAAGTTCAGAACCGGGACGGTCCAAGAGACCCAGTACTTC; CDR3aa: CASSKFRTGTVQETQYF
j_gene: TRBJ2-3; v_gene: TRBV5-1; len: 18; d_gene: .; abundance: .; CDR3nt: TGCGCCAGCAGCGGCGACCGTCGACAGGTAGTTTACACAGATACGCAGTATTTT; CDR3aa: CASSGDRRQVVYTDTQYF
j_gene: TRBJ2-2; v_gene: TRBV20-1; len: 14; d_gene: .; abundance: .; CDR3nt: TGCAGTGCTAGTGAGCGCCCGAACACCGGGGAGCTGTTTTTT; CDR3aa: CSASERPNTGELFF
j_gene: TRBJ2-5; v_gene: TRBV5-4; len: 14; d_gene: .; abundance: .; CDR3nt: TGTGCCAGCAGCTCAGGGACGGTCCAAGAGACCCAGTACTTC; CDR3aa: CASSSGTVQETQYF
j_gene: TRBJ1-1; v_gene: TRBV27; len: 15; d_gene: .; abundance: .; CDR3nt: TGTGCCAGCTCTCCTTACAATTCAGGGAGGACTGAAGCTTTCTTT; CDR3aa: CASSPYNSGRTEAFF
j_gene: TRBJ1-2; v_gene: TRBV7-9; len: 13; d_gene: .; abundance: .; CDR3nt: TGTGCCAGCAGCTCAGAGGGTAACTATGGCTACACCTTC; CDR3aa: CASSSEGNYGYTF
j_gene: TRBJ2-1; v_gene: TRBV5-1; len: 15; d_gene: TRBD1; abundance: .; CDR3nt: TGCGCCAGCAGCCCGGGGGACAGGGCTTCTAATGAGCAGTTCTTC; CDR3aa: CASSPGDRASNEQFF
j_gene: TRBJ2-2; v_gene: TRBV5-8; len: 15; d_gene: .; abundance: .; CDR3nt: TGTGCCAGCAGCACCACAACAAGGGGCACCGGGGAGCTGTTTTTT; CDR3aa: CASSTTTRGTGELFF
j_gene: TRBJ1-4; v_gene: TRBV3-1/TRBV3-2; len: 16; d_gene: .; abundance: .; CDR3nt: TGTGCCAGCAGCCAATATGGTGAGAACGTCGGTGAAAAACTGTTTTTT; CDR3aa: CASSQYGENVGEKLFF
j_gene: TRBJ1-4; v_gene: TRBV4-1; len: 14; d_gene: .; abundance: .; CDR3nt: TGCGCCAGCAGCCCCCCTGGGAGGAATGAAAAACTGTTTTTT; CDR3aa: CASSPPGRNEKLFF
j_gene: TRBJ1-6; v_gene: TRBV6-2/TRBV6-3; len: 16; d_gene: .; abundance: once; CDR3nt: TGTGCCAGCAGTTACGCTGAAGGCTCCTCCTATTCACCCCTCCACTTT; CDR3aa: CASSYAEGSSYSPLHF
j_gene: TRBJ1-1; v_gene: TRBV5-7; len: 14; d_gene: TRBD1; abundance: once; CDR3nt: TGTGCCAGCAGCCACAGGGGGGTGAACACTGAAGCTTTCTTT; CDR3aa: CASSHRGVNTEAFF
j_gene: TRBJ1-6; v_gene: TRBV5-1; len: 14; d_gene: TRBD1; abundance: .; CDR3nt: TGCGCCAGCAGTTGGGACAGGGCTAATTCACCCCTCCACTTT; CDR3aa: CASSWDRANSPLHF
j_gene: TRBJ2-5; v_gene: TRBV18; len: 13; d_gene: TRBD1; abundance: .; CDR3nt: TGTGCCAGCCGCCCGGGACAGCAAGAGACCCAGTACTTC; CDR3aa: CASRPGQQETQYF
j_gene: TRBJ2-1; v_gene: TRBV6-5; len: 16; d_gene: TRBD2; abundance: .; CDR3nt: TGTGCCAGCAGTTACGCGGGACTAGCGGGGGACAATGAGCAGTTCTTC; CDR3aa: CASSYAGLAGDNEQFF
j_gene: TRBJ1-3; v_gene: TRBV30; len: 11; d_gene: .; abundance: .; CDR3nt: TGTGCCTCGGCCCCCGAAAACACCATATATTTT; CDR3aa: CASAPENTIYF
j_gene: TRBJ1-6; v_gene: TRBV7-8; len: 13; d_gene: .; abundance: .; CDR3nt: TGTGCCAGCAGCCCTGGACAGTATTCACCCCTCCACTTT; CDR3aa: CASSPGQYSPLHF
j_gene: TRBJ1-1; v_gene: TRBV6-5; len: 15; d_gene: TRBD1; abundance: .; CDR3nt: TGTGCCAGCAGTACCCAGGGGGGGCTGAGACTTGAAGCTTTCTTT; CDR3aa: CASSTQGGLRLEAFF
j_gene: TRBJ1-3; v_gene: TRBV7-6; len: 17; d_gene: TRBD1; abundance: .; CDR3nt: TGTGCCAGCAGCTTAAATAACGACAGGGGCGGAGGGAACACCATATATTTT; CDR3aa: CASSLNNDRGGGNTIYF
j_gene: TRBJ2-3; v_gene: TRBV12-5; len: 16; d_gene: TRBD1; abundance: .; CDR3nt: TGTGCTAGTGGCGGACCGGGACAGCCTTTCACAGATACGCAGTATTTT; CDR3aa: CASGGPGQPFTDTQYF
j_gene: TRBJ1-1; v_gene: TRBV7-2; len: 16; d_gene: TRBD1; abundance: once; CDR3nt: TGTGCCAGCAGCTCGTTATCCGACAGGGGGCTCGCTGAAGCTTTCTTT; CDR3aa: CASSSLSDRGLAEAFF
j_gene: TRBJ2-2; v_gene: TRBV5-1; len: 14; d_gene: .; abundance: .; CDR3nt: TGCGCCAGCAGCTTGCTGGAATTCACCGGGGAGCTGTTTTTT; CDR3aa: CASSLLEFTGELFF
j_gene: TRBJ2-3; v_gene: TRBV5-1; len: 14; d_gene: TRBD2; abundance: .; CDR3nt: TGCGCCAGCAGCCCGCTAGCGGGGGAAGATACGCAGTATTTT; CDR3aa: CASSPLAGEDTQYF
j_gene: TRBJ1-1; v_gene: TRBV19; len: 13; d_gene: TRBD1; abundance: .; CDR3nt: TGTGCCAGTAGCAACCGGGACAGGGGTGATACTTTCTTT; CDR3aa: CASSNRDRGDTFF
j_gene: TRBJ1-5; v_gene: TRBV28; len: 12; d_gene: .; abundance: .; CDR3nt: TGTGCCAGCAGAGTGTCAGGTCAGCCCCAGCATTTT; CDR3aa: CASRVSGQPQHF
j_gene: TRBJ1-5; v_gene: TRBV7-9; len: 15; d_gene: .; abundance: .; CDR3nt: TGTGCCAGCAGCTCGAACGGAGTGGGCAATCAGCCCCAGCATTTT; CDR3aa: CASSSNGVGNQPQHF
j_gene: TRBJ1-3; v_gene: TRBV3-1/TRBV3-2; len: 14; d_gene: .; abundance: .; CDR3nt: TGTGCCAGCAGCCAACTCGACAGGGGAAACACCATATATTTT; CDR3aa: CASSQLDRGNTIYF
j_gene: TRBJ1-2; v_gene: TRBV7-2; len: 13; d_gene: .; abundance: .; CDR3nt: TGTGCCAGCAGCTTAGGGGTGGGCTATGGCTACACCTTC; CDR3aa: CASSLGVGYGYTF
j_gene: TRBJ2-5; v_gene: TRBV5-1; len: 14; d_gene: TRBD1; abundance: .; CDR3nt: TGCGCCAGCAGCTTCGGGACAGCCCAAGAGACCCAGTACTTC; CDR3aa: CASSFGTAQETQYF
j_gene: TRBJ1-2; v_gene: TRBV5-1; len: 16; d_gene: TRBD1; abundance: .; CDR3nt: TGCGCCAGCAGCCTAACCTTTCCGGGACAGGTCTATGGCTACACCTTC; CDR3aa: CASSLTFPGQVYGYTF
j_gene: TRBJ1-2; v_gene: TRBV12-3/TRBV12-4; len: 13; d_gene: .; abundance: .; CDR3nt: TGTGCCAGCAGCCCCCAAGCCGGGAGAGGCTACACCTTC; CDR3aa: CASSPQAGRGYTF
j_gene: TRBJ1-2; v_gene: TRBV29-1; len: 11; d_gene: .; abundance: .; CDR3nt: TGCAGCGTTGAGCTCTACTATGGCTACACCTTC; CDR3aa: CSVELYYGYTF